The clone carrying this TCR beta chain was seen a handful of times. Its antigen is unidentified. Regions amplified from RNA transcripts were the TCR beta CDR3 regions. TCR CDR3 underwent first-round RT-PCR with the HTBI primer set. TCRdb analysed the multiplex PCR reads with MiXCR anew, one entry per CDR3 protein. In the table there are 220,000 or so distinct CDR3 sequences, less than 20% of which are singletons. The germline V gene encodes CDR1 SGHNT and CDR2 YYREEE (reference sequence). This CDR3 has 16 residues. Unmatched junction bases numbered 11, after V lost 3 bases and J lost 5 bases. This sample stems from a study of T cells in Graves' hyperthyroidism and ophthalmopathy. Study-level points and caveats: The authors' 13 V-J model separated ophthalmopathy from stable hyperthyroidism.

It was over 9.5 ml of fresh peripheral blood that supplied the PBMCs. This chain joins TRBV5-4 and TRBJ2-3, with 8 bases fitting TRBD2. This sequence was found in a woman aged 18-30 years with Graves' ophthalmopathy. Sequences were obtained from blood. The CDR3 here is CASSWSSTGGQDTQYF. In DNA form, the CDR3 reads TGTGCCAGCAGCTGGAGTTCGACGGGAGGGCAAGATACGCAGTATTTT.